A selection of T cell receptor beta chains follows, all from one sample in a study of T cells in Graves' hyperthyroidism and ophthalmopathy. TCRdb passed the multiplex PCR reads through MiXCR, listing each CDR3 protein once. The sample shows 530,000 or so distinct CDR3 sequences, under 60% of them seen only once. The specimen was peripheral blood or thyroid tissue (not recorded which). Source of these receptors: a woman younger than 30 with Graves' hyperthyroidism. The CDR3 runs from the conserved cysteine through the conserved F or W. Fields, in order: V gene, J gene, clone size, D gene, CDR3 DNA, CDR3 protein. A D gene is named only where the DNA matches it firmly. Only some rows state a clone size, as once, few, many or a class for expanded clones.

V: TRBV12-3/TRBV12-4; J: TRBJ2-6; size: many; D: TRBD2; DNA: TGTGCCAGCAGCCGAGGGAGGGTAGCCTCTGGGGCCAACGTCCTGACTTTC; CDR3: CASSRGRVASGANVLTF
V: TRBV9; J: TRBJ2-7; size: many; D: TRBD2; DNA: TGTGCCAGCAGCGGAAAGCCGGGACTAGCGGGAAGGAACGAGCAGTACTTC; CDR3: CASSGKPGLAGRNEQYF
V: TRBV15; J: TRBJ2-3; size: few; D: -; DNA: TGTGCCACCAGCAGAGATGCGACGGATCCTAGCACAGATACGCAGTATTTT; CDR3: CATSRDATDPSTDTQYF
V: TRBV24-1; J: TRBJ1-1; size: once; D: -; DNA: TGTGCCACCAGTAGCAGACGCGGACTGGACACTGAAGCTTTCTTT; CDR3: CATSSRRGLDTEAFF
V: TRBV4-1; J: TRBJ2-3; size: -; D: -; DNA: TGCGCCAGCAGCCAAGATGGTCTTGGTACAGATACGCAGTATTTT; CDR3: CASSQDGLGTDTQYF
V: TRBV12-3/TRBV12-4; J: TRBJ2-1; size: -; D: TRBD2; DNA: TGTGCCAGCAGGCGACTAGCGGGAGTCGATGAGCAGTTCTTC; CDR3: CASRRLAGVDEQFF
V: TRBV20-1; J: TRBJ1-5; size: many; D: TRBD1; DNA: TGCAGTGCCCTGAGGACAGGGGGCTTTAGCAATCAGCCCCAGCATTTT; CDR3: CSALRTGGFSNQPQHF
V: TRBV29-1; J: TRBJ2-7; size: -; D: TRBD1; DNA: TGCAGCGTAGTGACAGGGTCTGGCTCCTACGAGCAGTACTTC; CDR3: CSVVTGSGSYEQYF
V: TRBV9; J: TRBJ2-7; size: many; D: -; DNA: TGTGCCAGCAGCGTAGGGACTGGCGGCGAGCAGTACTTC; CDR3: CASSVGTGGEQYF
V: TRBV9; J: TRBJ1-2; size: -; D: TRBD1; DNA: TGTGCCAGCAGCGTAAGTCAGGGGGGCTGGGCTGGTAGGAATGGCTACACCTTC; CDR3: CASSVSQGGWAGRNGYTF
V: TRBV25-1; J: TRBJ2-2; size: many; D: -; DNA: TGTGCCACTACCAAAGGCGGGGAGCTGTTTTTT; CDR3: CATTKGGELFF
V: TRBV12-3/TRBV12-4; J: TRBJ1-5; size: -; D: -; DNA: TGTGCCAGCAGTTACTCACAGGGAGCAACGAATCAGCCCCAGCATTTT; CDR3: CASSYSQGATNQPQHF
V: TRBV10-3; J: TRBJ2-7; size: many; D: TRBD1; DNA: TGTGCCATACAGGGGGCTAGGGACGAGCAGTACTTC; CDR3: CAIQGARDEQYF
V: TRBV12-5; J: TRBJ1-1; size: many; D: -; DNA: TGTGCTAGTGGTTTCCCCGGTGCTGAAGCTTTCTTT; CDR3: CASGFPGAEAFF
V: TRBV29-1; J: TRBJ1-1; size: once; D: -; DNA: TGCAGCGTTGAGGGGGGGGTCGGGGTCGATTACACTGAAGCTTTCTTT; CDR3: CSVEGGVGVDYTEAFF
V: TRBV7-2; J: TRBJ2-7; size: many; D: -; DNA: TGTGCCAGCAGCTCGACTAGGAACTCCTACGAGCAGTACTTC; CDR3: CASSSTRNSYEQYF
V: TRBV29-1; J: TRBJ1-1; size: few; D: -; DNA: TGCAGCGTTGCAAAGGGTATGAACACTGAAGCTTTCTTT; CDR3: CSVAKGMNTEAFF
V: TRBV29-1; J: TRBJ2-5; size: -; D: TRBD2; DNA: TGCAGCGCTAGACAGGGGGGGCCTAGCGGGAGGTCAAACGTAAGGGAGACCCAGTACTTC; CDR3: CSARQGGPSGRSNVRETQYF
V: TRBV29-1; J: TRBJ2-5; size: many; D: -; DNA: TGCAGCGTTGATTTTAGTAGCGGCCAAGAGACCCAGTACTTC; CDR3: CSVDFSSGQETQYF
V: TRBV5-1; J: TRBJ1-1; size: once; D: -; DNA: TGCGCCAGCAGCCAAGGGGGGGTCACTGAAGCTTTCTTT; CDR3: CASSQGGVTEAFF
V: TRBV27; J: TRBJ1-6; size: few; D: -; DNA: TGTGCCAGCAGTTTACTTGGTTCACCCCTCCACTTT; CDR3: CASSLLGSPLHF
V: TRBV10-2; J: TRBJ1-1; size: -; D: -; DNA: TGCGCCAGCAGTTACAGTAGGGTGTTGAACACTGAAGCTTTCTTT; CDR3: CASSYSRVLNTEAFF
V: TRBV3-1; J: TRBJ1-1; size: many; D: TRBD1; DNA: TGTGCCAGCAGCACCGAACAGGGGAGAACTGAAGCTTTCTTT; CDR3: CASSTEQGRTEAFF
V: TRBV10-3; J: TRBJ1-5; size: once; D: -; DNA: TGTGCCATCAGTGAGAGGGACATGGCCCAGCATTTT; CDR3: CAISERDMAQHF
V: TRBV5-6; J: TRBJ2-5; size: -; D: TRBD2; DNA: TGTGCCAGCAGCTTGGTCTATGGCGGGAGGGCGGGGGAGACCCAGTACTTC; CDR3: CASSLVYGGRAGETQYF
V: TRBV7-2; J: TRBJ2-5; size: -; D: -; DNA: TGTGCCAGCAGCTTTGACCCATCTGAGACCCAGTACTTC; CDR3: CASSFDPSETQYF
V: TRBV12-3/TRBV12-4; J: TRBJ2-6; size: many; D: TRBD2; DNA: TGTGCCAGCAGTTTAGGCTTTAGCGGGACGTCTGGGGCCAACGTCCTGACTTTC; CDR3: CASSLGFSGTSGANVLTF
V: TRBV7-8; J: TRBJ2-7; size: once; D: -; DNA: TGTGCCAGCAGCCCGGGAGCGGTCGGATGGGATACGCAGTACTTC; CDR3: CASSPGAVGWDTQYF
V: TRBV20-1; J: TRBJ2-5; size: once; D: -; DNA: TGCAGTGCTAAGGACAGTCTTGCCGAGACCCAGTACTTC; CDR3: CSAKDSLAETQYF
V: TRBV7-2; J: TRBJ1-4; size: -; D: -; DNA: TGTGCCAGCAGCTTAGCTTGGGGTTGGGGTGAAAAACTGTTTTTT; CDR3: CASSLAWGWGEKLFF
V: TRBV5-1; J: TRBJ2-7; size: many; D: -; DNA: TGCGCCAGCAGCGTGGACGGGAGATCCTACGAGCAGTACTTC; CDR3: CASSVDGRSYEQYF
V: TRBV11-3; J: TRBJ1-1; size: many; D: -; DNA: TGTGCCAGCAGCTTAATTTATAGGAGCTTCGACACTGAAGCTTTCTTT; CDR3: CASSLIYRSFDTEAFF
V: TRBV7-9; J: TRBJ1-2; size: -; D: TRBD1; DNA: TGTGCCAGCAGCGCTCAGGGGGCGTACGGCTACACCTTC; CDR3: CASSAQGAYGYTF
V: TRBV7-2; J: TRBJ2-5; size: many; D: -; DNA: TGTGCCAGCAGCCGTTTCCAAGAGACCCAGTACTTC; CDR3: CASSRFQETQYF
V: TRBV6-1; J: TRBJ2-7; size: many; D: -; DNA: TGTGCCAGCAGTGAAGAGCCCTCAACCTACGAGCAGTACTTC; CDR3: CASSEEPSTYEQYF
V: TRBV7-2; J: TRBJ2-3; size: once; D: TRBD1; DNA: TGTGCCTCTTGGACAGGGGGCGTTGATACGCAGTATTTT; CDR3: CASWTGGVDTQYF
V: TRBV12-3/TRBV12-4; J: TRBJ1-5; size: many; D: -; DNA: TGTGCCAGCAGTCTTTCCGGGAACAATCAGCCCCAGCATTTT; CDR3: CASSLSGNNQPQHF
V: TRBV7-9; J: TRBJ1-2; size: -; D: -; DNA: TGTGCCAGCAGCTATAGCGGGGTCCTGAGGGCAGGTGGCGGCTACACCTTC; CDR3: CASSYSGVLRAGGGYTF
V: TRBV29-1; J: TRBJ2-2; size: many; D: TRBD1; DNA: TGCAGCGTTCTGACAGGGTACCAGACCGGGGAGCTGTTTTTT; CDR3: CSVLTGYQTGELFF
V: TRBV5-6; J: TRBJ1-1; size: -; D: -; DNA: TGTGCCAGCAGCTTAGCGGGGAGGGGGAACGAAGCTTTCTTT; CDR3: CASSLAGRGNEAFF
V: TRBV2; J: TRBJ1-6; size: -; D: TRBD1; DNA: TGTGCCAGCAGGATACCCGGGACAGGGAGATATAATTCACCCCTCCACTTT; CDR3: CASRIPGTGRYNSPLHF
V: TRBV19; J: TRBJ1-5; size: many; D: TRBD1; DNA: TGTGCCAGTAGTATAGTTCACAGGGGGGACTATAGCAATCAGCCCCAGCATTTT; CDR3: CASSIVHRGDYSNQPQHF
V: TRBV7-3; J: TRBJ1-1; size: -; D: -; DNA: TGTGCCAGCAGCCGGACAGCGAAGAACACTGAAGCTTTCTTT; CDR3: CASSRTAKNTEAFF
V: TRBV3-1; J: TRBJ1-5; size: many; D: -; DNA: TGTGCCAGCAGCCAAGGGGAGGGGTACAATCAGCCCCAGCATTTT; CDR3: CASSQGEGYNQPQHF